Following are 24 T cell receptor beta chains from one sample sequenced in a study of T cells in Graves' hyperthyroidism and ophthalmopathy. The investigators amplified TCR beta CDR3 regions from RNA transcripts. During a first-round RT-PCR of the TCR CDR3, the HTBI primer set was used. TCRdb reanalysed the multiplex PCR reads using MiXCR and keeps one entry per CDR3 protein. The sample consists of 700,000 to 950,000 distinct CDR3 sequences, around 40% of them appearing once. The material sequenced was blood. Every receptor here comes from a woman between 35 and 50 years old with Graves' hyperthyroidism.

The chain has TRBV7-8 and TRBJ2-2; 10 bases fit TRBD2. This CDR3 region has 18 residues. The germline gives CDR1 SGHVS, CDR2 FQNEAQ. Trimming cost V 2 bases and J 2 bases; bases outside gene matches: 8. In DNA, the CDR3 is TGTGCCAGCAGCTTATTTGATAGCGGGGGGATAAACACCGGGGAGCTGTTTTTT. It yields the protein CASSLFDSGGINTGELFF.

This clonotype came up a few times. The chain has TRBV12-3 or TRBV12-4 and TRBJ1-5; 8 positions match TRBD1. This CDR3 contains 17 residues. The junction had 8 bases not matched to a gene; V was cut back by 4 bases and J by 0 bases. The CDR3 coding sequence is TGTGCCAGCAGTTCCCGCACAGGGGGGTTTAGCAATCAGCCCCAGCATTTT. Translated: CASSSRTGGFSNQPQHF.

The chain uses TRBV6-2 or TRBV6-3 and TRBJ2-5; no clear D gene. The CDR3 contains 14 residues. Germline V gene sequence: CDR1 MNHEY, CDR2 SVGEGT. The V and J ends lost 1 base and 0 bases respectively, with 6 bases between them. The CDR3 bases are TGTGCCAGCAGTTACTGGGATAACCAAGAGACCCAGTACTTC. It is translated as CASSYWDNQETQYF.

This clonotype was found many times. This chain connects TRBV19 to TRBJ1-1; D not resolved. CDR3 length equals 14 residues. The ends were cut back, 5 bases at V and 1 base at J, with 11 bases in the middle. Germline-derived CDR1 and CDR2 are LNHDA and SQIVND (reference sequence). The CDR3 region is CASSAPQRNTEAFF. CDR3 DNA sequence: TGTGCCAGTAGTGCGCCACAACGGAACACTGAAGCTTTCTTT.

This clonotype occurred many times. The V gene is TRBV15, the J gene TRBJ2-7; maybe TRBD2 (6 bases). Per the germline V gene, CDR1 is LNHNV and CDR2 is YYDKDF (reference sequence). The V end was cut by 0 bases, the J end by 3 bases, with 12 bases between. The CDR3 extends over 15 amino acids. CDR3 residues: CATSREGLKRYEQYF. DNA of the CDR3: TGTGCCACCAGCAGAGAGGGACTGAAGCGCTACGAGCAGTACTTC.

This clonotype was found many times. The chain uses TRBV7-2 and TRBJ2-7, with no clear D. CDR1 SGHTA and CDR2 FQGNSA come from the germline V gene. The germline V and J ends were trimmed by 3 bases and 2 bases, with 14 bases remaining between them. CDR3 length: 15 residues. The CDR3 coding sequence is TGTGCCAGCAGCTTGCACGGGCGGATTACCTACGAGCAGTACTTC. Protein: CASSLHGRITYEQYF.

J is TRBJ1-2 and V is TRBV6-5; 7 bases match TRBD1. This CDR3 is 16 amino acids long. Germline CDR1 MNHEY, CDR2 SVGAGI. Trimming at V came to 2 bases and at J to 4 bases, leaving 10 bases not matched to a gene. The CDR3 nucleotides read TGTGCCAGCAGTTACGGGACAGTAACCCACTTCTATGGCTACACCTTC. Protein product: CASSYGTVTHFYGYTF.

This clonotype was picked up a small number of times. This chain connects TRBV6-5 to TRBJ1-2; D ambiguous. Per germline, CDR1 MNHEY and CDR2 SVGAGI. V was shortened by 0 bases and J by 5 bases, with 13 bases between the two germline ends. This CDR3 spans 15 amino acids. CDR3 in DNA: TGTGCCAGCAGTTACTCGGATTTATCCTTTTATGGCTACACCTTC. Translating gives CASSYSDLSFYGYTF.

This clonotype was detected a few times. The V and J genes are TRBV7-2 and TRBJ1-3, with D possibly TRBD1 on 6 matching bases. The CDR3 contains 17 residues. Trimming removed 4 bases at V and 0 bases at J, with 16 bases between. Germline assignment: CDR1 SGHTA and CDR2 FQGNSA. The CDR3, as DNA: TGTGCCAGCAGCTCATTAGGACAGACCGACTCTGGAAACACCATATATTTT. It encodes CASSSLGQTDSGNTIYF.

As for this clonotype: An end of the junction differs from the germline gene, which may be a read error. In DNA, the CDR3 is TGTGCCGGCAGCAAGACTAGCGAGCCGGGGGGCGAAGAGTACTTC. Its translation is CAGSKTSEPGGEEYF. The chain couples TRBV7-2 to TRBJ2-7; 8 bases map to TRBD2. Germline CDR1 is SGHTA and CDR2 is FQGNSA. This CDR3 has 15 amino acids. The full variable domain, rest sourced from reference TRBV7-2 and TRBJ2-7, is GAGVSQSPSNKVTEKGKDVELRCDPISGHTALYWYRQSLGQGLEFLIYFQGNSAPDKSGLPSDRFSAERTGGSVSTLTIQRTQQEDSAVYLCAGSKTSEPGGEEYFGPGTRLTVT.

This clonotype was detected only a few times. The chain carries TRBV6-2 or TRBV6-3 and TRBJ2-2; 11 nucleotides align to TRBD1. Germline V gene data show CDR1 as MNHEY and CDR2 as SVGEGT. The J segment lost 3 bases and the V segment lost 8 bases, leaving 5 bases of the junction unmatched. CDR3 length equals 15 residues. The CDR3, as DNA: TGTGCCAGCCGGACAGGGGGCTTAGACACCGGGGAGCTGTTTTTT. Encoded protein: CASRTGGLDTGELFF.

As concerns this clonotype: One base away lies a much larger clone, so this may be a sequencing read error. V and J are TRBV7-9 and TRBJ2-2, with TRBD1 identical over 7 bases. From germline, CDR1 is SEHNR and CDR2 FQNEAQ (reference sequence). The CDR3 extends over 14 amino acids. The CDR3 region is CASSSDRWTEELFF. In DNA, the CDR3 is TGTGCCAGCAGCTCGGACAGGTGGACCGAGGAGCTGTTTTTT.

Concerning this clonotype: One end of the junction varies from germline; a read error may be responsible. The CDR3 DNA sequence: TGTGCCAGTAGCTCTAGCAGGGGCAGCACAGATACGCAGTATTTT. As protein: CASSSSRGSTDTQYF. The rearrangement uses TRBV7-2 and TRBJ2-3, with D possibly being TRBD1 (6 bases). CDR1 is SGHTA, CDR2 FQGNSA, per germline. The length of the CDR3 is 15 residues.

The V and J genes are TRBV7-2 and TRBJ2-7, with TRBD1 matching over 7 bases. CDR1 is SGHTA, CDR2 FQGNSA, per germline. V lost 5 bases, J lost 0 bases, and 7 bases stayed unmatched. The CDR3 consists of 15 residues. The CDR3 nucleotides read TGTGCCAGCAGCATAAGGGACAGCAGCTCCTACGAGCAGTACTTC. Amino acid sequence: CASSIRDSSSYEQYF.

This clonotype was recorded many times. The junction departs from the called germline gene at one end, perhaps through a read error. V and J are TRBV12-3 or TRBV12-4 and TRBJ1-1; D is undetermined. This CDR3 comprises 12 residues. CDR3 sequence: CASSSPNSEAFF. The DNA of the CDR3 is TGTGCCAGCAGTTCCCCTAACAGTGAAGCTTTCTTT.

As concerns this clonotype: A much larger clonotype is one base distant, so this may be a read error. This chain joins TRBV24-1 and TRBJ2-2; D is tentatively TRBD1 or TRBD2 (5 bases each). Germline V lookup: CDR1 KGHDR, CDR2 SFDVKD. Trimming took 3 bases from V and 6 from J, leaving 16 bases between them. The CDR3 contains 16 residues. DNA of the CDR3: TGTGCCACCAGTGATATGGACGGGGCTGGGGCCGGGGAGCTGTTTTTT. Protein product: CATSDMDGAGAGELFF.

This clonotype was detected many times. A far larger clone is only one base removed, so a read error is likely. CDR3: CASSPGQGNGYTF. The CDR3 DNA reads TGTGCCAGCAGCCCCGGACAGGGGAATGGCTACACCTTC. V and J are TRBV7-9 and TRBJ1-2, with TRBD1 identical over 9 bases. Germline V lookup: CDR1 SEHNR, CDR2 FQNEAQ (reference sequence). This CDR3 has 13 amino acids. Germline trimming cut 5 bases from V and 6 bases from J; bases unmatched to any gene: 4.

This clonotype occurred many times. The rearrangement links TRBV12-3 or TRBV12-4 to TRBJ2-7; D gene uncertain. The CDR3 is made up of 12 amino acids. With 3 bases removed from V and 4 bases from J, the gap between germline ends came to 7 bases. The chain's CDR3 is CASSFLNYEQYF. The CDR3 DNA is TGTGCCAGCAGTTTCTTAAATTACGAGCAGTACTTC.

At least ten counts were recorded for this clonotype. Sequence at one end of the junction differs from germline and may be a read error. The rearrangement uses TRBV7-7 and TRBJ2-7; TRBD2 matches at 7 bases. This CDR3 region has 15 residues. CDR1 SSHAT and CDR2 FNYEAQ come from the germline V gene (reference sequence). The CDR3 bases are TGTGCTAGCAGCTTAGCCGACGGCGGGAGCTACGAGCAGTACTTC. This gives the protein CASSLADGGSYEQYF.

This clonotype occurred a few times. The J gene is TRBJ1-4, the V gene TRBV29-1; no definite D call. Trimming stripped 6 bases from V and 7 bases from J, with 12 bases between. The CDR3 covers 12 residues. Germline CDR1 is SQVTM and CDR2 is ANQGSEA. Here the CDR3 DNA reads TGCAGCGTGGCAGCAATCGGTGAAAAACTGTTTTTT. This gives the protein CSVAAIGEKLFF.

With regard to this clonotype: A much larger clone sits a single nucleotide away, making a read error possible. The J gene is TRBJ1-2, the V gene TRBV19; TRBD1 aligns across 9 bases. This CDR3 comprises 14 residues. V shed 5 bases, J shed 13 bases, and the junction held 14 bases outside the gene matches. The V gene's germline CDR1 is LNHDA and CDR2 SQIVND (reference sequence). DNA for the CDR3: TGTGCCAGTAGTTTCGGCCGAGGACAGGGGTCCTGCACCTTC. This sequence encodes CASSFGRGQGSCTF.

V usage is TRBV13 and J usage is TRBJ2-1, with 7 nucleotides matching TRBD2. Looked up from germline, CDR1 is PRHDT and CDR2 is FYEKMQ (reference sequence). V shed 5 bases and J 8 bases; nucleotides not matched to a gene: 18. The CDR3 has 17 amino acids. This CDR3 is CASSAQWDYQDDHEQFF. The CDR3 bases are TGTGCCAGCAGCGCCCAATGGGACTACCAAGACGACCATGAGCAGTTCTTC. Looking up the rest from reference TRBV13 and TRBJ2-1 gives the full variable domain: AAGVIQSPRHLIKEKRETATLKCYPIPRHDTVYWYQQGPGQDPQFLISFYEKMQSDKGSIPDRFSAQQFSDYHSELNMSSLELGDSALYFCASSAQWDYQDDHEQFFGPGTRLTVL.

Only one count was recorded for this clonotype. This chain joins TRBV19 and TRBJ1-1, with a tentative D call TRBD1 (5 bases). Between the trimmed V and J ends, which lost 6 bases and 4 bases, there was a span of 24 bases. Germline V gene data show CDR1 as LNHDA and CDR2 as SQIVND (reference sequence). The CDR3 consists of 17 residues. The CDR3 DNA reads as TGTGCCAGTAGCTCAAATAAGGGGAGGATAATATTCACTGAAGCTTTCTTT. Translating gives CASSSNKGRIIFTEAFF.

There are a few counts of this clonotype. With a much larger clone just one base away, this may be a read error. Given the absence of the conserved phenylalanine or tryptophan at the CDR3 end, a read error is likely. This chain uses TRBV24-1 with TRBJ2-5, with D possibly matching TRBD1 (6 bases). The V and J ends lost 5 bases and 4 bases respectively, with 16 bases between them. This CDR3 region has 15 residues. Per the germline V gene, CDR1 is KGHDR and CDR2 is SFDVKD. Here the CDR3 DNA reads TGTGCCACCAGTGGCGCAGGGGTTCGTCGAGAGACCCAGTACGTC. Protein product: CATSGAGVRRETQYV.